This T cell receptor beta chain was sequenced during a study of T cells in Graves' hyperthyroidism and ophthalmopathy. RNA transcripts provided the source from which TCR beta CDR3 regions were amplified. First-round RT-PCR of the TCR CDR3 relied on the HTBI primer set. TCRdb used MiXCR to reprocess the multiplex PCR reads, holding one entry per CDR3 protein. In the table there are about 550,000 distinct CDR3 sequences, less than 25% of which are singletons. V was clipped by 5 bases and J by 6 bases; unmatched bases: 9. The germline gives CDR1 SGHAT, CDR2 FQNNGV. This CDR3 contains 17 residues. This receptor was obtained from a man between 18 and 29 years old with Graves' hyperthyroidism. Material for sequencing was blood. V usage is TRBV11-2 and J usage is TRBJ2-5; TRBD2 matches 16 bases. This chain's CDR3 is CASSPSPGLAGGKTQYF. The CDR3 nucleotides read TGTGCCAGCAGCCCCTCTCCGGGACTAGCGGGGGGGAAGACCCAGTACTTC. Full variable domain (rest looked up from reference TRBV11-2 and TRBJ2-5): EAGVAQSPRYKIIEKRQSVAFWCNPISGHATLYWYQQILGQGPKLLIQFQNNGVVDDSQLPKDRFSAERLKGVDSTLKIQPAKLEDSAVYLCASSPSPGLAGGKTQYFGPGTRLLVL.